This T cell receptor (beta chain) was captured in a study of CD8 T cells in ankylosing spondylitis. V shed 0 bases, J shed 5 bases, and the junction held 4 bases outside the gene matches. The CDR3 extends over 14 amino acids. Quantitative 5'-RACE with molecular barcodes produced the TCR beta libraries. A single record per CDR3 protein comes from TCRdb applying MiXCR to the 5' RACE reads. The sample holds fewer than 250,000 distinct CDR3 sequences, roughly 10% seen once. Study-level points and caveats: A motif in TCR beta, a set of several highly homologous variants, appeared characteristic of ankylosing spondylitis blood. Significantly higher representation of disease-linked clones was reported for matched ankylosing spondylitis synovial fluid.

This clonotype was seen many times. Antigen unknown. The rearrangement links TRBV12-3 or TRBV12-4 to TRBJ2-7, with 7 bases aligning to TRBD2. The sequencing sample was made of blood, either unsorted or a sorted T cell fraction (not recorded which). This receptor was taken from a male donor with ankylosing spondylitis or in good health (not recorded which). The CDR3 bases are TGTGCCAGCAGTTTAGCAGCGGGGAGGAACGAGCAGTACTTC. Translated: CASSLAAGRNEQYF.